This TCR beta chain was captured in a study of T-cell memory formation after mild COVID-19 (dated by TCRdb to about 2021). The study in broad terms: TCR sequence clusters from the two donors were found to be largely donor specific. Two young, previously healthy adult volunteers made up the cohort, one male and one female. T-cell clones expanding and contracting after mild COVID-19 in two donors were tracked by longitudinal TCRalpha and TCRbeta repertoire sequencing.

The sequencing machine was an Illumina NovaSeq 6000. Using 5'RACE with constant-segment primers, TCRalpha and TCRbeta cDNA libraries were constructed, with sample barcodes and unique molecular identifiers added in the process. RNA was extracted from every sample with Trizol reagent. The libraries were amplified in two PCR steps, and the second step added a second sample barcode and Illumina TruSeq adapters. Sequencing of libraries was performed on an Illumina NovaSeq with 2 x 150 bp paired-end reads. The published analysis was carried out like this. Reads were demultiplexed and collapsed into UMI-guided consensus sequences with migec v1.2.7. Using mixcr v2.1.11, the UMI consensuses were aligned to TRA and TRB V and J templates and assembled into clonotypes. A clonotype was counted as expanded or contracted only when both edgeR and NoisET called the clonotype significant, with the noise models trained on biological replicates. For edgeR calls, the thresholds were a false discovery rate-adjusted p below 0.01 and a log2 fold-change of 1. PCA with hierarchical clustering of max-normalized trajectories of the 1000 most abundant clonotypes was used as exploratory dynamics analysis. Each responding clone was given a CD4 or CD8 phenotype based on the CD4+ and CD8+ repertoires, which had been sequenced separately. TCRdb passed the public sequencing reads through fastp at Q25 and MiXCR, retaining productive beta sequences. Entries are consolidated by CDR3 protein sequence, retaining the most common genes and DNA. These V and J calls rely on TCRdb rather than the paper's analysis. For this sample the table gives roughly 300,000 distinct CDR3 sequences, of which approximately 8.4% were detected only once. Of the sample, under 25% falls within the top ten clones.

Its CDR3 holds 14 amino acids, cysteine through phenylalanine. Of the read, only the CDR3 DNA is kept; its 42 bases are in frame from base 1. Trimmed from V: 5 bases; trimmed from J: 3 bases; junction bases lacking a gene match: 4. CDR1 and CDR2 are drawn from the germline V gene: SQVTM, ANQGSEA. PBMCs were isolated by Ficoll-Paque density gradient centrifugation. On this clonotype itself: The antigen it binds to is not known. Per-base qualities were not stored, and no clone one base away is much larger.

What the authors observed across the whole study: Whether the second-wave clones peaking on day 37 were SARS-CoV-2 specific was not confirmed. The study included only a couple of mild cases, and larger cohorts that include severe cases with pre-infection samples were judged to be necessary. Contracting CD4+ clones were found mainly in CM and EM memory subsets, while CD8+ clones were enriched in EMRA. Some responding clones were detected in pre-infection memory, which suggested that pre-existing cross-reactive memory T cells had joined the SARS-CoV-2 response. Clones contracting from day 15 to 85 had balanced CD4/CD8 phenotypes, while a second wave expanding from day 15 to 37 was biased towards CD4+.

Sequenced: PBMCs or a T cell subset sorted from them (not recorded which). The TCR sequence derives from a man aged 18-30 years who had mild COVID-19 (a few samples of this study predate the infection). The sample titles of this study are shuffled in the database, so cell type and time point are left out; the donor was told from shared clones. The chain was built from TRBV29-1 and TRBJ2-5; 12 middle bases align to TRBD2. The DNA sequence is as follows: TGCAGCGTTTCTCTAGCGGGGGGGAAAGAGACCCAGTACTTC. Its protein reads: CSVSLAGGKETQYF. Where the CDR3 stops, the reference TRBV29-1 and TRBJ2-5 genes take over; the full variable domain is SAVISQKPSRDICQRGTSLTIQCQVDSQVTMMFWYRQQPGQSLTLIATANQGSEATYESGFVIDKFPISRPNLTFSTLTVSNMSPEDSSIYLCSVSLAGGKETQYFGPGTRLLVL.